This TCR beta chain was sequenced during a study of CD8+CD57+ T cells in acquired aplastic anemia. Study summary: Recorded DNA amounts for sorted CD4+ and CD8+ cells had an average of 3.2 ug. As sequenced from healthy donors, CD4+ cells averaged about 10 million reads.

In regard to this clonotype: Antigen: not known.

The germline CDR1 and CDR2 sequences are DFQATT and SNEGSKA (reference sequence). This CDR3 contains 16 residues. V was trimmed by 3 bases and J by 3 bases, leaving 15 bases between them. TCR beta VDJ and CDR3 profiles were obtained from a genomic DNA template. Each CDR3 protein gets one entry after TCRdb re-called the reads with MiXCR. The profile covers some 240,000 distinct CDR3 sequences, with 34% appearing a single time and 0.95% to 1.2% taken by the ten largest. General study points: Some 30 was the count of CD8+ CDR3 sequences that patients shared with controls. Patients versus controls showed no significant CD8+ Simpson's diversity difference.

The chain recombines TRBV20-1 with TRBJ1-6; weak D call: TRBD1 (5 bases). The receptor's source is a human donor in good health, serving as a control. The sample comprised sorted CD4+, CD8+, or CD8+CD57+ T cells (not recorded which) from PBMCs. CDR3: CSARTSGHLYNSPLHF. In nucleotides, the CDR3 is TGCAGTGCTAGGACTAGCGGACACCTCTATAATTCACCCCTCCACTTT.